A selection of T cell receptor beta chains follows, all from one sample in a study of spatial heterogeneity in lung cancer. MiXCR, run by TCRdb on the 5' RACE reads, gives a single entry per CDR3 protein. Of 15,000 to 20,000 distinct CDR3 sequences listed, around 19% are singletons. Sample: PBMCs, taken at surgery. The receptor source for this set is a male donor with early-stage non-small cell lung cancer. The CDR3 runs from the conserved cysteine through the conserved F or W. The D gene is left open where the match is weak. Clone size is shown for a subset of rows, as once, few, many or a class of expanded clone.

j_gene: TRBJ2-1
v_gene: TRBV4-1
d_gene: TRBD1
abundance: NA
CDR3nt: TGCGCCAGCAGCCAAGATCCGGACAGGGGGACGAATGAGCAGTTCTTC
CDR3aa: CASSQDPDRGTNEQFF

j_gene: TRBJ2-5
v_gene: TRBV5-1
d_gene: TRBD1
abundance: many
CDR3nt: TGCGCCAGCATGTGGACAGGAACTGTCCAAGAGACCCAGTACTTC
CDR3aa: CASMWTGTVQETQYF

j_gene: TRBJ1-5
v_gene: TRBV19
d_gene: NA
abundance: few
CDR3nt: TGTGCCAGTAGTGTTCAAGTCAATCAGCCCCAGCATTTT
CDR3aa: CASSVQVNQPQHF

j_gene: TRBJ1-1
v_gene: TRBV7-6
d_gene: TRBD1
abundance: few
CDR3nt: TGTGCCAGCAGCTCGACAGGGCTGAGTGAAGCTTTCTTT
CDR3aa: CASSSTGLSEAFF

j_gene: TRBJ2-5
v_gene: TRBV29-1
d_gene: NA
abundance: NA
CDR3nt: TGCAGCGTTGACTCCGGACCCGACGAGACCCAGTACTTC
CDR3aa: CSVDSGPDETQYF

j_gene: TRBJ1-1
v_gene: TRBV29-1
d_gene: NA
abundance: medium-sized
CDR3nt: TGCAGCGAGTACGAGACAGGGAACACTGAAGCTTTCTTT
CDR3aa: CSEYETGNTEAFF

j_gene: TRBJ2-3
v_gene: TRBV27
d_gene: NA
abundance: NA
CDR3nt: TGTGCCAGCGGGTGGGGGGGGCCCACAGATACGCAGTATTTT
CDR3aa: CASGWGGPTDTQYF

j_gene: TRBJ2-2
v_gene: TRBV10-2
d_gene: NA
abundance: medium-sized
CDR3nt: TGCGCCAGCAGTGATTTCGTGTTCGCGAACACCGGGGAGCTGTTTTTT
CDR3aa: CASSDFVFANTGELFF

j_gene: TRBJ2-5
v_gene: TRBV10-1
d_gene: NA
abundance: few
CDR3nt: TGCGCCAGCAGTGAGGCAGGATCAGAAGAGACCCAGTACTTC
CDR3aa: CASSEAGSEETQYF

j_gene: TRBJ1-1
v_gene: TRBV6-5
d_gene: NA
abundance: medium-sized
CDR3nt: TGTGCCAGTTTGCTTAGCCTCGCGAACACTGAAGCTTTCTTT
CDR3aa: CASLLSLANTEAFF

j_gene: TRBJ1-1
v_gene: TRBV12-3/TRBV12-4
d_gene: NA
abundance: many
CDR3nt: TGTGCCAGCAGCCCCTACAGGGATCCGAACACTGAAGCTTTCTTT
CDR3aa: CASSPYRDPNTEAFF

j_gene: TRBJ1-1
v_gene: TRBV28
d_gene: TRBD1
abundance: few
CDR3nt: TGTGCCAGCAGCTCAGGACAGGGTGACACTGAAGCTTTCTTT
CDR3aa: CASSSGQGDTEAFF

j_gene: TRBJ1-5
v_gene: TRBV6-1
d_gene: NA
abundance: NA
CDR3nt: TGTGCCAGCAGCGAAGGTCCCCATCAGCCCCAGCATTTT
CDR3aa: CASSEGPHQPQHF

j_gene: TRBJ2-2
v_gene: TRBV12-3/TRBV12-4
d_gene: TRBD2
abundance: many
CDR3nt: TGTGCCAGCGGGCCTTATAGCGGGGGGGCAACCGGGGAGCTGTTTTTT
CDR3aa: CASGPYSGGATGELFF

j_gene: TRBJ2-7
v_gene: TRBV19
d_gene: TRBD1
abundance: NA
CDR3nt: TGTGCCAGTAGTTTCGACAGGGGCTCCTACGAGCAGTACTTC
CDR3aa: CASSFDRGSYEQYF

j_gene: TRBJ1-1
v_gene: TRBV5-1
d_gene: NA
abundance: few
CDR3nt: TGCGCCAGCAGCTTTATGGAAGGAGGCACTGAAGCTTTCTTT
CDR3aa: CASSFMEGGTEAFF

j_gene: TRBJ1-1
v_gene: TRBV11-2
d_gene: NA
abundance: many
CDR3nt: TGTGCCAGCAGCTTAACAGGAGCCACTGAAGCTTTCTTT
CDR3aa: CASSLTGATEAFF

j_gene: TRBJ2-3
v_gene: TRBV2
d_gene: TRBD1
abundance: medium-sized
CDR3nt: TGTGCCAGCGGACAGGAAATTCCAGATACGCAGTATTTT
CDR3aa: CASGQEIPDTQYF

j_gene: TRBJ1-2
v_gene: TRBV29-1
d_gene: TRBD1
abundance: many
CDR3nt: TGCAGCGTGAGTGACAGGGTTCATGGCTACACCTTC
CDR3aa: CSVSDRVHGYTF

j_gene: TRBJ2-1
v_gene: TRBV6-5
d_gene: TRBD2
abundance: NA
CDR3nt: TGTGCCAGCAGGTCCGGGACTAGCGGGGGCTACAATGAGCAGTTCTTC
CDR3aa: CASRSGTSGGYNEQFF

j_gene: TRBJ1-1
v_gene: TRBV11-2
d_gene: TRBD1
abundance: many
CDR3nt: TGTGCCAGCAGCTTAGTTCGGACAGGAAACACTGAAGCTTTCTTT
CDR3aa: CASSLVRTGNTEAFF

j_gene: TRBJ2-2
v_gene: TRBV29-1
d_gene: NA
abundance: NA
CDR3nt: TGCAGCGTTGGTGAGAACACCGGGGAGCTGTTTTTT
CDR3aa: CSVGENTGELFF

j_gene: TRBJ1-5
v_gene: TRBV12-3/TRBV12-4
d_gene: TRBD1
abundance: once
CDR3nt: TGTGCCAGCAGAGAGGGACAGGGCCCCCATCAGCCCCAGCATTTT
CDR3aa: CASREGQGPHQPQHF

j_gene: TRBJ2-3
v_gene: TRBV7-9
d_gene: NA
abundance: few
CDR3nt: TGTGCCAGCAGCTTACGTACACCCAGCACAGATACGCAGTATTTT
CDR3aa: CASSLRTPSTDTQYF

j_gene: TRBJ2-7
v_gene: TRBV27
d_gene: TRBD2
abundance: few
CDR3nt: TGTGCCAGCAGTTTTCGGGAGGGGATGGCTTACGAGCAGTACTTC
CDR3aa: CASSFREGMAYEQYF

j_gene: TRBJ2-2
v_gene: TRBV5-1
d_gene: TRBD2
abundance: few
CDR3nt: TGCGCCAGCAGCTTGCCGGGACTAGAAGGGACCGGGGAGCTGTTTTTT
CDR3aa: CASSLPGLEGTGELFF

j_gene: TRBJ2-5
v_gene: TRBV5-6
d_gene: TRBD2
abundance: few
CDR3nt: TGTGCCAGCAGCCCGAGCGGGGGGAGACAGACCCAGTACTTC
CDR3aa: CASSPSGGRQTQYF

j_gene: TRBJ2-7
v_gene: TRBV7-9
d_gene: NA
abundance: medium-sized
CDR3nt: TGTGCCAGCAGCTTTGAGGGCAGGGGCTACGAGCAGTACTTC
CDR3aa: CASSFEGRGYEQYF

j_gene: TRBJ1-2
v_gene: TRBV5-1
d_gene: TRBD1
abundance: many
CDR3nt: TGCGCCAGCAGCTTGGAATTTGGGACAGGGTTTGACTACACCTTC
CDR3aa: CASSLEFGTGFDYTF